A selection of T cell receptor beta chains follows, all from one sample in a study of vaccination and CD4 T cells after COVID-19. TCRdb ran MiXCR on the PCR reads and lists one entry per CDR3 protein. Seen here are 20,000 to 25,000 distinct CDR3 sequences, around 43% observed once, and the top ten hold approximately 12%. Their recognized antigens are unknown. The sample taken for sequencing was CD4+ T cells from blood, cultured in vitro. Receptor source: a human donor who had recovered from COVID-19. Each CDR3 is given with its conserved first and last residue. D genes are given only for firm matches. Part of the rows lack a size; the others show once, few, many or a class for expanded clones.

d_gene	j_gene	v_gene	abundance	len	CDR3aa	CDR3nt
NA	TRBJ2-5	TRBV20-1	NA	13	CSASPPLLETQYF	TGCAGTGCTAGCCCCCCCCTTCTGGAGACCCAGTACTTC
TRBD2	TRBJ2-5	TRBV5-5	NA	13	CASSPTSGGTQYF	TGTGCCAGCAGCCCGACTAGCGGGGGGACCCAGTACTTC
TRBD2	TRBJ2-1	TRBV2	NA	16	CASSEVGSGGVHEQFF	TGTGCCAGCAGTGAAGTGGGTAGCGGGGGGGTACATGAGCAGTTCTTC
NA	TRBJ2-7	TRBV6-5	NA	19	CASSYRKKTTDDPLREQYF	TGTGCCAGCAGTTACCGAAAAAAGACGACAGACGATCCTTTGCGGGAGCAGTACTTC
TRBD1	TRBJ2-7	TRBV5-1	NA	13	CASSFDRGQEQYF	TGCGCCAGCAGCTTTGACAGGGGGCAAGAGCAGTACTTC
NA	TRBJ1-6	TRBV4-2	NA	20	CASSQDMVGQSGIRNSPLHF	TGTGCCAGCAGCCAAGATATGGTCGGGCAGTCCGGTATAAGGAATTCACCCCTCCACTTT
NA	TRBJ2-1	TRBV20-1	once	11	CSARDLGEQFF	TGCAGTGCTAGAGATCTGGGTGAGCAGTTCTTC
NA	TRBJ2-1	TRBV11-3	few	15	CASSRHSTSRNEQFF	TGTGCCAGCAGCCGCCACAGTACCTCGAGGAATGAGCAGTTCTTC
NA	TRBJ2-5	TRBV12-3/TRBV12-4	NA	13	CASSFQGGETQYF	TGTGCCAGCAGTTTCCAGGGGGGTGAGACCCAGTACTTC
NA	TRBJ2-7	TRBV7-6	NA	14	CASSAPSAGQEQYF	TGTGCCAGCAGCGCCCCGTCTGCAGGCCAGGAGCAGTACTTC
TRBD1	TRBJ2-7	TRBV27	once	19	CASSAMFPWDRSETYEQYF	TGTGCCAGCAGCGCCATGTTCCCTTGGGACAGGAGTGAAACCTACGAGCAGTACTTC
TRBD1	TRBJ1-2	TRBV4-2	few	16	CASSLGTGGIVYGYTF	TGTGCCAGCAGTCTCGGGACAGGGGGTATCGTCTATGGCTACACCTTC
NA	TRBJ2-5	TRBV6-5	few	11	CASSYEKTQYF	TGTGCCAGCAGTTACGAGAAGACCCAGTACTTC
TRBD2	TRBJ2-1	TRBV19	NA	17	CASSIGGLAGFYNEQFF	TGTGCCAGTAGTATTGGAGGACTAGCGGGATTCTACAATGAGCAGTTCTTC
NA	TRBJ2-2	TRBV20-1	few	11	CSARGTGELFF	TGCAGTGCTAGAGGCACCGGGGAGCTGTTTTTT
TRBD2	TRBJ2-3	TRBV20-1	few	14	CSASGRAGTDTQYF	TGCAGTGCTAGCGGGAGGGCCGGTACAGATACGCAGTATTTT
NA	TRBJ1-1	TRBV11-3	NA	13	CASSLDSNTEAFF	TGTGCCAGCAGCTTAGACAGCAACACTGAAGCTTTCTTT
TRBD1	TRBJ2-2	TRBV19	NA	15	CASRIGAQGAGELFF	TGTGCCAGTCGGATCGGAGCGCAGGGGGCCGGGGAGCTGTTTTTT
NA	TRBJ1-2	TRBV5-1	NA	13	CASSYDPVGGYTF	TGCGCCAGCAGCTACGACCCCGTTGGAGGCTACACCTTC
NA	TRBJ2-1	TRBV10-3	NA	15	CAITGSTYSYNEQFF	TGTGCCATCACGGGGTCCACCTACTCCTACAATGAGCAGTTCTTC
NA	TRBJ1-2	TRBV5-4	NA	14	CASSLAGVGAGYTF	TGTGCCAGCAGCTTGGCAGGGGTGGGAGCTGGCTACACCTTC
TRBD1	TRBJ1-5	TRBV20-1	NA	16	CSAIKNNRGGNQPQHF	TGCAGTGCTATCAAAAACAACAGGGGCGGAAATCAGCCCCAGCATTTT
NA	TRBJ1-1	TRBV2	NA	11	CATARDTEAFF	TGTGCCACGGCTCGGGACACTGAAGCTTTCTTT
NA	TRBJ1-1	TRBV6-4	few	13	CASSDKVNTEAFF	TGTGCCAGCAGTGACAAGGTGAACACTGAAGCTTTCTTT
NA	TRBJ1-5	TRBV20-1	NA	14	CSASPLGGGQPQHF	TGCAGTGCTAGCCCATTGGGGGGCGGCCAGCCCCAGCATTTT
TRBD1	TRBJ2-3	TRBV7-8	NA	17	CASSLKGRGLHTDTQYF	TGTGCCAGCAGCTTAAAGGGCAGGGGGCTCCACACAGATACGCAGTATTTT
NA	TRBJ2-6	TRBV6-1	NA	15	CASSSRRVGANVLTF	TGTGCCAGCAGCTCCCGAAGAGTTGGGGCCAACGTCCTGACTTTC
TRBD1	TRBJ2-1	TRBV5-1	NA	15	CASSDRDRGLSEQFF	TGCGCCAGCAGCGACCGGGACAGGGGGCTCTCTGAGCAGTTCTTC
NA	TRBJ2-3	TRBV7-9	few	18	CASSFTRVQWTSTDTQYF	TGTGCCAGCAGCTTCACTAGAGTACAGTGGACTTCAACAGATACGCAGTATTTT
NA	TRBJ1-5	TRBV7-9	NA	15	CASSSTKAGNQPQHF	TGTGCCAGCAGCTCAACGAAGGCGGGCAATCAGCCCCAGCATTTT
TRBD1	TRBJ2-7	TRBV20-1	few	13	CSATGQVNYEQYF	TGCAGTGCTACGGGACAGGTAAACTACGAGCAGTACTTC
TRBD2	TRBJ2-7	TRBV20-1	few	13	CSAKAGVSYEQYF	TGCAGTGCTAAAGCGGGGGTCTCCTACGAGCAGTACTTC
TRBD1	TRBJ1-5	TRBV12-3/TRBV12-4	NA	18	CASSREGTGADSNQPQHF	TGTGCCAGCAGCCGGGAAGGGACAGGAGCAGATAGCAATCAGCCCCAGCATTTT
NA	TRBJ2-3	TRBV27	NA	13	CASSPSVTDTQYF	TGTGCCAGCAGTCCCTCGGTGACAGATACGCAGTATTTT
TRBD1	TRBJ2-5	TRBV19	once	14	CASAPGQGLQTQYF	TGTGCCAGTGCTCCGGGACAGGGGTTGCAGACCCAGTACTTC
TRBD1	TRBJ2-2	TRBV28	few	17	CASSLWGQGGRAGELFF	TGTGCCAGCAGTTTATGGGGACAGGGTGGGAGAGCCGGGGAGCTGTTTTTT
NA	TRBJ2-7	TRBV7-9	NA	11	CASSSGVEQYF	TGTGCCAGCAGCTCGGGGGTCGAGCAGTACTTC
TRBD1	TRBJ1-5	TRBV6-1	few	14	CASSEVTGDQPQHF	TGTGCCAGCAGTGAAGTAACAGGGGATCAGCCCCAGCATTTT
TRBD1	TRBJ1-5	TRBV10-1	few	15	CASPGQKNSNQPQHF	TGCGCCAGCCCGGGACAGAAAAATAGCAATCAGCCCCAGCATTTT
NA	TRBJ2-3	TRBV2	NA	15	CASSDTPENSDTQYF	TGTGCCAGCAGTGATACGCCAGAGAATTCAGATACGCAGTATTTT
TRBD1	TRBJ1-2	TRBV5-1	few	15	CASSLDRGENYGYTF	TGCGCCAGCAGCCTTGACAGGGGGGAAAACTATGGCTACACCTTC
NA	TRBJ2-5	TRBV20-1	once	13	CSAYIDIQETQYF	TGCAGTGCTTATATTGACATCCAAGAGACCCAGTACTTC
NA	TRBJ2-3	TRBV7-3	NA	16	CASSLGVISSTDTQYF	TGTGCCAGCAGCTTAGGAGTTATTTCTAGCACAGATACGCAGTATTTT
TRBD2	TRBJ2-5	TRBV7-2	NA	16	CASSFRASGLQETQYF	TGTGCCAGCAGCTTTCGGGCTAGCGGACTCCAAGAGACCCAGTACTTC
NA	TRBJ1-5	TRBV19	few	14	CASLRTDSNQPQHF	TGTGCCAGTCTCCGGACAGATAGCAATCAGCCCCAGCATTTT
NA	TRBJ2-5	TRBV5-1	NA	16	CASSFGSGTHEETQYF	TGCGCCAGCAGCTTTGGATCGGGGACACACGAAGAGACCCAGTACTTC
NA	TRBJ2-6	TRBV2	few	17	CACHADFRPSGANVLTF	TGTGCCTGCCACGCGGACTTTCGACCCTCTGGGGCCAACGTCCTGACTTTC
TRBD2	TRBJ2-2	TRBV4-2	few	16	CASSQAGGSNTGELFF	TGTGCCAGCAGCCAGGCCGGGGGGTCGAACACCGGGGAGCTGTTTTTT
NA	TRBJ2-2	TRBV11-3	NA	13	CASSLDGTGELFF	TGTGCCAGCAGCTTAGATGGCACCGGGGAGCTGTTTTTT
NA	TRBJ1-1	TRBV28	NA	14	CASSTTALNTEAFF	TGTGCCAGCAGTACGACAGCTTTGAACACTGAAGCTTTCTTT
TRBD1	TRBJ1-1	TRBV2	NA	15	CASSEQGATNTEAFF	TGTGCCAGCAGTGAACAGGGGGCAACGAACACTGAAGCTTTCTTT
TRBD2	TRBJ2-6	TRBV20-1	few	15	CSASGGASGANVLTF	TGCAGTGCTAGCGGGGGGGCCTCTGGGGCCAACGTCCTGACTTTC
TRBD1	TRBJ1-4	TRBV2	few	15	CASGPGQTTNEKLFF	TGTGCCAGCGGGCCGGGACAGACCACTAATGAAAAGCTGTTTTTT